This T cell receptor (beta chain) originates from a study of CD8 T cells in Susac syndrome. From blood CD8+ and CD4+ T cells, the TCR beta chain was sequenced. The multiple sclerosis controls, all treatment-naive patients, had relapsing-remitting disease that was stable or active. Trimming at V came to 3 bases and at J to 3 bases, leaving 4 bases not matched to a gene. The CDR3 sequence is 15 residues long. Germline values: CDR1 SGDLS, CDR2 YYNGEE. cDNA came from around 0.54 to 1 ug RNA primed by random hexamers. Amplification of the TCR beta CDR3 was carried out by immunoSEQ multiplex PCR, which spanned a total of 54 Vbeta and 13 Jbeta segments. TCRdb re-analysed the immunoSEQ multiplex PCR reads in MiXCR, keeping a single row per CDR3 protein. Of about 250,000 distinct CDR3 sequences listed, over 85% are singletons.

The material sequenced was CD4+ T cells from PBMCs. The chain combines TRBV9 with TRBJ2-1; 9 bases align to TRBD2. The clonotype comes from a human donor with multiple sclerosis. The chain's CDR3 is CASSATSGGYNEQFF. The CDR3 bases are TGTGCCAGCAGCGCGACTAGCGGAGGCTACAATGAGCAGTTCTTC.